This entry lists 15 T cell receptor beta chains sequenced from one sample in a study of persistence of HIV-infected CD4 T cells. Their antigens are not known. Lysates of CMV-infected fibroblasts at 10 ug/mL stimulated these cells. Memory cells lacking CD40L and CD69 with high CD45RO were sorted. The immunoSEQ assay was version 4, run in survey mode. This table comes from immunoSEQ multiplex PCR, and its TCRdb copy is limited to in-frame clones, with some not included. The data show more than 30,000 clones, with 65% to 85% seen just once and around 1.5% held by the top ten. The sequences come from CD4+ T cells sorted from PBMCs after approximately 20-hour stimulation, collected from a patient who received antiretroviral therapy. The receptors stem from an adult man with HIV who was CMV-seropositive.

V and J are TRBV28 and TRBJ2-7; D not certain. From germline, CDR1 is MDHEN and CDR2 SYDVKM. The CDR3 extends over 11 amino acids. Trimming took 5 bases from V and 3 from J, leaving 5 bases between them. Here the CDR3 DNA reads TGTGCCAGCAGTCCTGTCTACGAGCAGTACTTC. Translated: CASSPVYEQYF.

The chain joins TRBV10-2 to TRBJ2-7; a weak D match, TRBD1 (5 bases). The CDR3 contains 13 residues. V was pared by 7 bases and J by 3 bases, with 13 bases between. CDR1 and CDR2 from the germline V gene are WSHSY and SAAADI. CDR3 loop: CASNPGPNYEQYF. Written as DNA, the CDR3 is TGCGCCAGCAACCCAGGGCCTAACTACGAGCAGTACTTC.

The chain carries TRBV19 and TRBJ2-4; D unclear. V lost 1 base and J lost 10, with 8 bases in between. Germline CDR1 LNHDA, CDR2 SQIVND (reference sequence). The CDR3 has 12 residues. The chain's CDR3 is CASSIGQTIQYF. The CDR3 region has the DNA TGTGCCAGTAGTATAGGGCAGACTATTCAGTACTTC. The full variable domain, its missing parts supplied by reference TRBV19 and TRBJ2-4, is DGGITQSPKYLFRKEGQNVTLSCEQNLNHDAMYWYRQDPGQGLRLIYYSQIVNDFQKGDIAEGYSVSREKKESFPLTVTSAQKNPTAFYLCASSIGQTIQYFGAGTRLSVL.

V usage is TRBV28 and J usage is TRBJ2-7; D may be TRBD1 (6 bases). The CDR3 spans 12 residues. V lost 4 bases to trimming and J lost 7 bases, with 11 bases between them. In germline, CDR1 is MDHEN, CDR2 SYDVKM. The CDR3 DNA reads TGTGCCAGCAGTTCACAGGGTTCGGAGCAGTACTTC. This gives the protein CASSSQGSEQYF. Full variable domain (rest looked up from reference TRBV28 and TRBJ2-7): DVKVTQSSRYLVKRTGEKVFLECVQDMDHENMFWYRQDPGLGLRLIYFSYDVKMKEKGDIPEGYSVSREKKERFSLILESASTNQTSMYLCASSSQGSEQYFGPGTRLTVT.

The genes are TRBV28 and TRBJ1-4; 8 bases are a match to TRBD1. With V trimmed by 3 bases and J by 11 bases, 5 bases remained unmatched. The germline CDR1 and CDR2 sequences are MDHEN and SYDVKM. The CDR3 is made up of 13 amino acids. This CDR3 reads CASSFPAGGKLFF. The CDR3, as DNA: TGTGCCAGCAGTTTCCCTGCAGGGGGCAAACTGTTTTTT. The whole variable domain, filled in from reference TRBV28 and TRBJ1-4, reads DVKVTQSSRYLVKRTGEKVFLECVQDMDHENMFWYRQDPGLGLRLIYFSYDVKMKEKGDIPEGYSVSREKKERFSLILESASTNQTSMYLCASSFPAGGKLFFGSGTQLSVL.

V usage is TRBV7-2 and J usage is TRBJ1-3; D ambiguous. The V end was cut by 2 bases, the J end by 4 bases, with 15 bases between. Germline CDR1 and CDR2: SGHTA and FQGNSA. This CDR3 has 16 amino acids. CDR3 DNA sequence: TGTGCCAGCAGCTTAAGGGCGAGGGCCGAGGGAAACACCATATATTTT. Translation: CASSLRARAEGNTIYF. Drawing the rest from reference TRBV7-2 and TRBJ1-3, the complete variable domain is GAGVSQSPSNKVTEKGKDVELRCDPISGHTALYWYRQSLGQGLEFLIYFQGNSAPDKSGLPSDRFSAERTGGSVSTLTIQRTQQEDSAVYLCASSLRARAEGNTIYFGEGSWLTVV.

V and J are TRBV5-1 and TRBJ2-7; 7 bases map to TRBD1. J was trimmed by 5 bases and V by 2 bases; bases with no gene match: 4. The V gene's germline CDR1 is SGHRS and CDR2 YFSETQ. There are 13 residues in the CDR3. CDR3 coding DNA: TGCGCCAGCAGCTTTGAGACAGGGAACGAGCAGTACTTC. It specifies CASSFETGNEQYF.

The rearrangement joins TRBV25-1 to TRBJ1-4; TRBD1 agrees at 7 bases. There are 14 residues in the CDR3. The junction had 4 bases not matched to a gene; V was cut back by 5 bases and J by 4 bases. Germline V gives CDR1 MGHDK, CDR2 SYGVNS. CDR3 in amino acids: CASSKTGSNEKLFF. The DNA for the CDR3 is TGTGCCAGCAGTAAGACAGGGAGTAATGAAAAACTGTTTTTT.

The CDR3 bases are TGTGCCAGCAGAGGGGATAACACTGAAGCTTTCTTT. Protein: CASRGDNTEAFF. V and J are TRBV12-3 or TRBV12-4 and TRBJ1-1; weak D call: TRBD1 (5 bases). Trimming took off 6 bases at V and 2 bases at J, with 7 bases between the two ends. The CDR3 covers 12 residues.

This chain joins TRBV4-2 and TRBJ2-7; 8 bases fit TRBD2. The V and J ends lost 4 bases and 2 bases, in that order; junction bases with no gene match: 10. From germline, CDR1 is LGHNA and CDR2 YNFKEQ. There are 16 residues in the CDR3. Written as DNA, the CDR3 is TGTGCCAGCAGCCCCGGGGTAGCGGGGCTGACCTACGAGCAGTACTTC. It codes for CASSPGVAGLTYEQYF.

The chain joins TRBV12-3 or TRBV12-4 to TRBJ1-1; possibly TRBD1 for D (6 bases). Trimming pared 6 bases from V and 8 bases from J, leaving 13 bases between. The CDR3 is 12 amino acids. The CDR3 loop reads CASRHEQGEAFF. CDR3 in DNA: TGTGCCAGCAGACATGAACAGGGAGAAGCTTTCTTT.

The chain couples TRBV5-1 to TRBJ1-4; D remains unclear. Looked up from germline, CDR1 is SGHRS and CDR2 is YFSETQ. CDR3 length: 14 amino acids. V lost 5 bases to trimming and J lost 8 bases, with 16 bases between them. The DNA of the CDR3 is TGCGCCAGCAGAGGGAGATCCGACGCGGAAAAACTGTTTTTT. This translates into CASRGRSDAEKLFF.

This chain joins TRBV3-1 (or the pseudogene TRBV3-2) and TRBJ1-1; D not resolved. V lost 4 bases and J 1 base, leaving 16 bases between the germline ends. The CDR3 extends over 16 amino acids. Germline CDR1 LGHDT, CDR2 YNNKEL (reference sequence). The CDR3, as DNA: TGTGCCAGCAGCCTACGGTACAACCCAACGAACACTGAAGCTTTCTTT. The encoded protein is CASSLRYNPTNTEAFF.

There are a few counts of this clone. The chain links TRBV6-5 to TRBJ1-6, with D possibly matching TRBD1 (5 bases). The CDR3 runs to 14 residues. In germline, CDR1 is MNHEY, CDR2 SVGAGI. V lost 5 bases and J 7 bases, leaving 12 bases between the germline ends. This CDR3 reads CASSPGTFNSPLHF. The CDR3 nucleotides read TGTGCCAGCAGTCCCGGGACTTTCAATTCACCCCTCCACTTT.

The V and J genes are TRBV6-2 or TRBV6-3 and TRBJ1-5; D is perhaps TRBD1 (6 bases). CDR1 is MNHEY and CDR2 is SVGEGT in the germline V gene. V was clipped by 4 bases and J by 6 bases, with 10 bases between them. CDR3 length: 13 residues. The CDR3 region has the DNA TGTGCCAGCAGTTTACAGGGCGCTCAGCCCCAGCATTTT. Residues: CASSLQGAQPQHF.